Listed below are T cell receptor beta chains from one sample, sequenced in a study of T cells in Graves' hyperthyroidism and ophthalmopathy. Each CDR3 protein is one row after TCRdb ran MiXCR on the multiplex PCR reads. The table has roughly 740,000 distinct CDR3 sequences, about 15% seen once. Input material: blood. The receptors originated from a man between 18 and 35 years old with Graves' hyperthyroidism. CDR3s include the opening cysteine and the closing phenylalanine or tryptophan. The D gene is left open where the match is weak. Clone size is given for some rows only: seen once, a few or many times, or a class if the clone is expanded.

D	V	size	J	DNA	CDR3
TRBD2	TRBV7-9	.	TRBJ2-2	TGTGCCAGCAGCTCTCCGGGACTAGCGGGCTCGAACACCGGGGAGCTGTTTTTT	CASSSPGLAGSNTGELFF
TRBD1	TRBV7-8	many	TRBJ1-1	TGTGCCAGCTGCAGGGGGTTGCGTACTGAAGCTTTCTTT	CASCRGLRTEAFF
TRBD2	TRBV25-1	once	TRBJ2-3	TGTGCCAGCAGTAACGAGACTAGCGGGAGACGGTTTGGCTCTAGCACAGATACGCAGTATTTT	CASSNETSGRRFGSSTDTQYF
.	TRBV5-1	.	TRBJ2-3	TGCGGCAGCAGCTTGACAGATACGCAGTATTTT	CGSSLTDTQYF
.	TRBV6-1	.	TRBJ2-2	TGTGCCAGCAGTACAGGGTTCGGGGAGCTGTTTTTT	CASSTGFGELFF
TRBD2	TRBV28	many	TRBJ2-7	TGTGCCAGCACCAAACTAGCGCCCTACGAGCAGTACTTC	CASTKLAPYEQYF
.	TRBV6-1	many	TRBJ2-3	TGTGCCAGCAGTGAAACTCAGGGGGGGACAGATACGCAGTATTTT	CASSETQGGTDTQYF
.	TRBV20-1	.	TRBJ2-5	TGCAGTGCTCCCAGGGACAAAAAAGAGACCCAGTACTTC	CSAPRDKKETQYF
.	TRBV28	.	TRBJ1-2	TGTGCCAGCAGCTTAGGGAGCGTAAACTATGGCTACACCTTC	CASSLGSVNYGYTF
.	TRBV7-9	.	TRBJ1-5	TGTGCCAGCAGCTATAGCACGAATGGCAATCAGCCCCAGCATTTT	CASSYSTNGNQPQHF
TRBD1	TRBV5-4	.	TRBJ2-3	TGTGCCAGCAGCTTGGCGGGGACAGGGGGCGCAGCAGATACGCAGTATTTT	CASSLAGTGGAADTQYF
TRBD2	TRBV29-1	.	TRBJ2-7	TGCAGCGTTGGAGCTAGCGGGAGTATGTACGAGCAGTACTTC	CSVGASGSMYEQYF
.	TRBV28	many	TRBJ2-5	TGTGCCAGCAGGGCAGCGCAAGAGACCCAGTACTTC	CASRAAQETQYF
.	TRBV19	few	TRBJ1-5	TGTGCCAGTAGTGCTCCGGGACAAAGCAATCAGCCCCAGCATTTT	CASSAPGQSNQPQHF
TRBD1	TRBV5-6	few	TRBJ2-7	TGTGCCAGCAGCTTTGAGAACAGGGGGCCTGACGAGCAGTACTTC	CASSFENRGPDEQYF
.	TRBV20-1	.	TRBJ2-1	TGCAGTGCTACGGGACTCCCATATTCAAATGAGCAGTTCTTC	CSATGLPYSNEQFF
.	TRBV28	many	TRBJ2-3	TGTGCCAGCAGTTTACGGGACCTACGGAACACAGATACGCAGTATTTT	CASSLRDLRNTDTQYF
.	TRBV10-3	.	TRBJ2-1	TGTGCCATCAGTGCTGGTGACAATGAGCAGTTCTTC	CAISAGDNEQFF
TRBD1	TRBV20-1	few	TRBJ1-1	TGCAGTGCTAGAGCCCACCGGGACAGGGGGGCGGTTGAAGCTTTCTTT	CSARAHRDRGAVEAFF